Following are 23 T cell receptor beta chains from one sample sequenced in a study of OX40 agonist ivuxolimab in advanced cancers. Sequencing was performed with immunoSEQ multiplex PCR; in TCRdb, only in-frame clones are kept and a portion is missing. The profile shows around 60,000 clones, about 80% of them singletons. Sample: CD4+ or CD8+ T cells sorted from blood, taken in a trial of the OX40 agonist ivuxolimab. The receptors originated from an adult with an advanced solid tumor such as melanoma, head and neck, liver or kidney cancer.

This clone was recorded many times. Here the CDR3 reads CASSLVAGSGELFF. The DNA for the CDR3 is TGCGCCAGCAGCTTGGTCGCGGGATCCGGGGAGCTGTTTTTT. The chain uses TRBV5-1 and TRBJ2-2; a possible D gene is TRBD2 (6 bases). CDR3 size: 14 residues. The V end was cut by 0 bases, the J end by 6 bases, with 9 bases between. CDR1 is SGHRS, CDR2 YFSETQ, per germline.

The rearrangement links TRBV20-1 to TRBJ2-7; D uncertain. The CDR3 length is 11 residues. V was trimmed by 6 bases and J by 6 bases, leaving 12 bases between them. From germline, CDR1 is DFQATT and CDR2 SNEGSKA (reference sequence). The CDR3 bases are TGCAGTGCCCAAACGGGTTTCGAGCAGTACTTC. Translated: CSAQTGFEQYF.

The chain combines TRBV27 with TRBJ2-6; D might be TRBD2 (7 bases). The CDR3 sequence is 15 residues long. CDR1 and CDR2 (germline): MNHEY, SMNVEV (reference sequence). Between the trimmed V and J ends, which lost 5 bases and 2 bases, there was a span of 10 bases. The CDR3 region is CASSPGGAGANVLTF. Written as DNA, the CDR3 is TGTGCCAGCAGTCCGGGGGGCGCTGGGGCCAACGTCCTGACTTTC.

The gene calls are TRBV7-8 and TRBJ2-2; D perhaps matches TRBD1 (6 bases). Germline V gene sequence: CDR1 SGHVS, CDR2 FQNEAQ. There are 15 residues in the CDR3. Trimming took off 5 bases at V and 6 bases at J, with 16 bases between the two ends. The DNA for the CDR3 is TGTGCCAGCAGCATAACCGGGACATACGCCGGGGAGCTGTTTTTT. The encoded protein is CASSITGTYAGELFF.

This chain connects TRBV5-6 to TRBJ1-1, with a possible D match to TRBD1 (6 bases). The germline gives CDR1 SGHDT, CDR2 YYEEEE. The V end lost 0 bases, the J end lost 2 bases, and 11 bases lay between the germline ends. The CDR3 is 15 amino acids. The DNA for the CDR3 is TGTGCCAGCAGCTTGGTGGGCAGGGGAAACACTGAAGCTTTCTTT. Protein: CASSLVGRGNTEAFF.

This chain joins TRBV7-9 and TRBJ2-7; 9 bases fit TRBD2. CDR1 is SEHNR, CDR2 FQNEAQ, per germline (reference sequence). With 5 bases clipped from V and 5 bases from J, the junction kept 4 bases outside the gene matches. The CDR3 consists of 13 residues. In DNA, the CDR3 is TGTGCCAGCAGCCCTAGCGGGGTAAACGAGCAGTACTTC. It encodes CASSPSGVNEQYF.

The CDR3 DNA reads TGTGCCAGCACCGGACCAGGACAGGGGGGTTCACCCCTCCACTTT. Translated, it gives CASTGPGQGGSPLHF. The chain is built from TRBV7-9 and TRBJ1-6; 10 nucleotides agree with TRBD1. The CDR3 totals 15 residues. Germline CDR1 SEHNR, CDR2 FQNEAQ (reference sequence). Losses at the gene ends were 7 bases for V and 9 bases for J; bases not matched to a gene: 9.

This clone was detected only a few times. The V gene is TRBV28, the J gene TRBJ1-5; 8 nucleotides agree with TRBD1. The CDR3 is 15 amino acids. Germline V gene lookup returns CDR1 MDHEN and CDR2 SYDVKM. Unmatched junction bases numbered 8, after V lost 5 bases and J lost 5 bases. The CDR3, as DNA: TGTGCCAGCAGTCGGGGTCAGGGGGCCGATCAGCCCCAGCATTTT. Amino acid sequence: CASSRGQGADQPQHF. Combining the CDR3 with reference TRBV28 and TRBJ1-5 gives the whole variable domain DVKVTQSSRYLVKRTGEKVFLECVQDMDHENMFWYRQDPGLGLRLIYFSYDVKMKEKGDIPEGYSVSREKKERFSLILESASTNQTSMYLCASSRGQGADQPQHFGDGTRLSIL.

The genes are TRBV28 and TRBJ2-1; TRBD2 aligns across 8 bases. The length of the CDR3 is 14 residues. V lost 6 bases to trimming and J lost 8 bases; unmatched junction nucleotides: 9. The germline gives CDR1 MDHEN, CDR2 SYDVKM. CDR3 DNA: TGTGCCAGCAGCGTGACTAGCGTTCGTGATGAGCAGTTCTTC. Its translation is CASSVTSVRDEQFF.

This chain connects TRBV6-6 to TRBJ2-1; D is undetermined. Germline V gene lookup returns CDR1 MNHNY and CDR2 SVGAGI (reference sequence). The V gene lost 2 bases and the J gene lost 0 bases, with 5 bases spanning the gap. The CDR3 is 14 amino acids. The CDR3 here is CASSYASSYNEQFF. The CDR3 coding sequence is TGTGCCAGCAGTTACGCGAGCTCCTACAATGAGCAGTTCTTC.

V gene TRBV28 combines with J gene TRBJ1-5; D possibly corresponds to TRBD1 (6 bases). Germline values: CDR1 MDHEN, CDR2 SYDVKM. This CDR3 is 15 amino acids long. Trimming cost V 5 bases and J 2 bases, with 13 bases left between them. CDR3 loop: CASSIYRVRNQPQHF. CDR3 nucleotide sequence: TGTGCCAGCAGTATTTACAGGGTTCGCAATCAGCCCCAGCATTTT. The full variable domain, its missing parts supplied by reference TRBV28 and TRBJ1-5, is DVKVTQSSRYLVKRTGEKVFLECVQDMDHENMFWYRQDPGLGLRLIYFSYDVKMKEKGDIPEGYSVSREKKERFSLILESASTNQTSMYLCASSIYRVRNQPQHFGDGTRLSIL.

The J gene is TRBJ1-1, the V gene TRBV10-1, with 7 bases that match TRBD1. J lost 1 base, V lost 6 bases, and 8 bases had no gene match. The CDR3 contains 15 residues. Germline V lookup: CDR1 WNHNN, CDR2 SYGVQD (reference sequence). CDR3 region: CASRPHGTANTEAFF. The CDR3 bases are TGCGCCAGCAGACCTCACGGGACAGCGAACACTGAAGCTTTCTTT.

This chain connects TRBV28 to TRBJ1-5, with D perhaps matching TRBD1 (5 bases). This CDR3 contains 15 residues. CDR1 and CDR2 (germline): MDHEN, SYDVKM. The V and J ends lost 5 bases and 0 bases respectively, with 11 bases between them. The CDR3 is CASSQGRHSNQPQHF. The CDR3 DNA reads as TGTGCCAGCAGTCAGGGACGGCATAGCAATCAGCCCCAGCATTTT.

The chain joins TRBV11-2 to TRBJ2-3; TRBD2 matches 9 bases. The V gene end was trimmed by 2 bases and the J gene end by 3 bases; junction bases not matched to a gene: 12. The CDR3 is 18 residues long. Germline CDR1 reads SGHAT; CDR2 reads FQNNGV. The CDR3 region has the DNA TGTGCCAGCAGCTTACGCCACGCGGGGGGGCGAAAGACAGATACGCAGTATTTT. It encodes CASSLRHAGGRKTDTQYF.

This clone appeared a single time. The genes are TRBV7-9 and TRBJ2-7; possibly TRBD1 for D (6 bases). The germline V gene encodes CDR1 SEHNR and CDR2 FQNEAQ (reference sequence). Trimming took off 8 bases at V and 0 bases at J, with 14 bases between the two ends. The CDR3 totals 14 residues. The CDR3 loop is CASGGHLSSYEQYF. In DNA form, the CDR3 reads TGTGCCAGCGGGGGACACCTGAGCTCCTACGAGCAGTACTTC.

V gene TRBV27 combines with J gene TRBJ2-5, with 8 bases lining up with TRBD2. V lost 7 bases and J lost 7; bases outside the gene matches: 5. The germline V gene has CDR1 MNHEY and CDR2 SMNVEV (reference sequence). The CDR3 loop spans 12 amino acids. CDR3 nucleotides: TGTGCCAGCAACCCCGCGGGGGGGACCCAGTACTTC. Translation: CASNPAGGTQYF.

V gene TRBV6-5 combines with J gene TRBJ1-2; the match to TRBD1 covers 7 bases. The ends lost 3 bases at V and 4 bases at J; junction bases unmatched: 8. Germline V CDR1 and CDR2: MNHEY, SVGAGI. The CDR3 consists of 15 residues. The CDR3 DNA is TGTGCCAGCAGTTATGCAGGCAGGGGGATCTATGGCTACACCTTC. Protein product: CASSYAGRGIYGYTF.

This clone was counted a single time. The chain has TRBV6-5 and TRBJ1-2; a possible D gene is TRBD1 (6 bases). The germline gives CDR1 MNHEY, CDR2 SVGAGI. Trimming pared 2 bases from V and 2 bases from J, leaving 15 bases between. This CDR3 region has 16 residues. The CDR3 here is CASSYQHRVQNYGYTF. As DNA, the CDR3 is TGTGCCAGCAGTTACCAACACAGGGTTCAGAACTATGGCTACACCTTC.

This clone was seen only a few times. The rearrangement joins TRBV7-2 to TRBJ2-3, with TRBD2 as a possible D gene (7 bases). CDR1 and CDR2 from the germline V gene are SGHTA and FQGNSA. V gave up 6 bases and J gave up 6 bases, with 19 bases separating them. The CDR3 sequence is 15 residues long. The CDR3 nucleotides read TGTGCCAGCAGGTGGGGGGGCCGCCATACTGATACGCAGTATTTT. This translates into CASRWGGRHTDTQYF.

This chain links TRBV11-2 with TRBJ2-5; perhaps D is TRBD1 or TRBD2 (5 bases each). The CDR3 consists of 12 residues. V lost 10 bases and J lost 4, with 13 bases in between. In germline, CDR1 is SGHAT, CDR2 FQNNGV. For the CDR3, the DNA is TGTGCCACCCAGAGGGGCGGAGAGACCCAGTACTTC. Translation: CATQRGGETQYF.

The V gene is TRBV5-1, the J gene TRBJ2-3; D unclear. In germline, CDR1 is SGHRS, CDR2 YFSETQ. The CDR3 runs to 14 residues. The V end lost 3 bases, the J end lost 0 bases, and 8 bases lay between the germline ends. CDR3: CASSSYRSTDTQYF. The CDR3 bases are TGCGCCAGCAGCTCATACCGGAGCACAGATACGCAGTATTTT.

This CDR3 is CASSRPAGTGNTIYF. The CDR3, as DNA: TGTGCCAGCTCACGACCGGCAGGGACGGGAAACACCATATATTTT. V is TRBV18 and J is TRBJ1-3; possibly TRBD1 for D (5 bases). This CDR3 comprises 15 residues. Trimming removed 4 bases at V and 4 bases at J, with 14 bases between. Germline V CDR1 and CDR2: KGHSH, LQKENI.

As DNA, the CDR3 is TGTGCCAGCAGCCCGGGACAGGGAAACATTCAGTACTTC. Its protein is CASSPGQGNIQYF. The rearrangement joins TRBV2 to TRBJ2-4, with 9 bases matching TRBD1. V trimming: 6 bases; J trimming: 6 bases; junction bases outside the gene matches: 3. Germline CDR1 SNHLY, CDR2 FYNNEI. CDR3 size: 13 residues.